This T cell receptor (beta chain) was observed in a study of blood T cells in healthy people across ages (dated by TCRdb to the mid-2010s). Concerning the study at large: In model experiments, template switching captured roughly one uniquely barcoded TCR beta cDNA molecule for every two T cells. To track age-related changes in TCR beta repertoire diversity, the study relied on deep sequencing normalized with unique cDNA molecular identifiers. Donors were grouped into four age groups: young (average 16 years), middle-aged (approximately 41), aged (around 66) and long-lived (just over 80). To avoid experimental bias, donors of different ages were distributed randomly across sequencing lanes. Using the same blood draw, the study looked at two additional independent replicas of 1 million unique cDNA reads for two donors, one aged 18 to 30 and the other aged 80 or older.

CDR1 and CDR2 were assigned from the germline V gene as SGHTA and FQGTGA. The CDR3 goes from the cysteine to the phenylalanine over 13 residues. Only the CDR3 region is kept as DNA, spanning 39 bases read in frame from base 1. Trimming removed 5 bases from V and 4 bases from J, leaving 11 bases between the germline ends. Library generation was performed with 5' RACE. The data were produced on an Illumina HiSeq 2500. A second about 7 to 11 cycle PCR used a sample-barcoded 5' primer and a J-beta primer mix. Each TCR beta cDNA molecule received a unique molecular identifier from a template-switch 5' adaptor carrying 12 random nucleotides. Each sample yielded at least 2.5 million CDR3-containing paired-end reads. All of the RNA was converted into first-strand cDNA using the Mint cDNA synthesis kit, with a TRBC-specific oligonucleotide serving as the primer. All cDNA was treated with uracil-DNA glycosylase and then went through a first 18-cycle PCR with the universal primers M1SS and BC2_uni_R. The authors' pipeline ran thus. Each sample was normalized by randomly selecting 1 million high-quality reads, each carrying a distinct molecular identifier. Reads with shared molecular identifiers were discarded instead of being binned into consensus sequences. MiTCR, run with a Q25 quality threshold and the strictest error-elimination algorithm, handled CDR3 identification, clonotype clustering and error correction. Lower-bound total TCR beta diversity was estimated with a nonparametric unseen species model using Euler transformation. Using fastp at Q25 and MiXCR, TCRdb reprocessed the public reads and kept productive beta chains. Under each unique CDR3 protein, matching rows form one entry showing the most common genes and DNA. The V and J calls and clone size are TCRdb's, not the authors'. Recorded for this sample are 600,000 or so distinct CDR3 sequences; around 20% of them occurred a single time. The top ten clones comprise 3.5% to 4% of the sample.

What the study reported, not specific to this receptor: Compared with the aged group, the long-lived group had more naive CD4+ T cells, fewer expanded clones and increased TCR diversity, suggesting age selection. As age increased, observed TCR beta diversity per million T cells dropped in a roughly linear way, and a significant reduction was already evident by age 40. Total diversity estimates from one million sequenced T cells were considered lower bounds and underestimates. There was a strong correlation between observed TCR beta diversity and the percentage of naive T cells measured by flow cytometry. Donor CMV infection status was unknown, potentially confounding age-related changes in expanded clonotypes. Because profiling used bulk unsorted PBMCs, naive and antigen-experienced compartments could not be compared conclusively.

The approximately 39 donors, aged 6 to 90 years, were systemically healthy Caucasian individuals from Russia. Ten milliliters of peripheral blood were drawn from each donor into EDTA-treated Vacutainer tubes. PBMCs were isolated by Ficoll-Paque density-gradient centrifugation, with at least 6.5 million obtained per sample. Trizol reagent was used to extract total RNA from PBMCs, with at least 6 micrograms per sample. For every donor, flow cytometry on a PBMC aliquot measured the percentage of naive CD45RAhigh/CD27high T cells. As concerns this clonotype: The specificity of this receptor is unknown. No base-level quality is on record; no much larger clone is a single base apart.

The sequencing sample was made of blood. This receptor was identified in a man aged 70-80 years in good health. The sequence is built from TRBV7-3 and TRBJ1-2, with no reliable assignment of the D segment. The nucleotide sequence is TGTGCCAGCAGCCCGGGAAGCGGCTATGGCTACACCTTC. Translated, it reads CASSPGSGYGYTF.